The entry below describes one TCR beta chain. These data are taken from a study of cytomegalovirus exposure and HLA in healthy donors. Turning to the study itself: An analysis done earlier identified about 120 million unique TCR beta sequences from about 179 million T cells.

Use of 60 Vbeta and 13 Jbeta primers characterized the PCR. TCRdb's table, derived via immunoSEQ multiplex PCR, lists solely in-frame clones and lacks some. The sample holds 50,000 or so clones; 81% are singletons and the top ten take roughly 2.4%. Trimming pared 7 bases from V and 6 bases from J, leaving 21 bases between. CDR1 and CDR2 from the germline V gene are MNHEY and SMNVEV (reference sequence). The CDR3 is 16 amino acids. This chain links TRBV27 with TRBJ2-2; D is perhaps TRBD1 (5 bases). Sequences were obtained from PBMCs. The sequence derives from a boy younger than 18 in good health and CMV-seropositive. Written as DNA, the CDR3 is TGTGCCAGCACTTATCGGGCAGGGCGTCTCCCCGGGGAGCTGTTTTTT. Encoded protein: CASTYRAGRLPGELFF.